This T cell receptor (beta chain) was sequenced for a study of blood T cell repertoires in COVID-19. In the study's own analysis: Using reference gene primer amplification, nucleated cell counts were estimated. TCRdb's table, derived via immunoSEQ multiplex PCR, lists solely in-frame clones and lacks some. The V and J calls and clone size are taken from that table; D and trimming were inferred from the DNA. This sample has about 170,000 clones, with 80% to 90% found just once. The clonotype was recovered from a woman of 80 years or more with acute or convalescent COVID-19. The specimen was peripheral blood.

CDR3 DNA: TGTGCCAGCAGTGAAGGGTCGCCCAGGCCCCTTCGGACTGAAGCTTTCTTT. Protein: CASSEGSPRPLRTEAFF. The chain carries TRBV6-1 and TRBJ1-1; no firm D call. V gave up 1 base and J gave up 5 bases, with 20 bases separating them. The CDR3 totals 17 residues. The V gene's germline CDR1 is MNHNS and CDR2 SASEGT.